This T cell receptor (beta chain) was sequenced in a study of molecular identifiers for immune sequencing clone quantification. The CDR3 covers 15 residues. Germline lookup yields CDR1 MGHRA and CDR2 YSYEKL. TCRdb itself ran the PCR reads through MiXCR, one entry per CDR3 protein. The sample lists 55,000 to 75,000 distinct CDR3 sequences, less than 20% occurring once. Note on this clonotype: Given a much more abundant clone one base away, this may be a read error.

Sequences were obtained from naive CD8+ T cells from blood, with Jurkat cell RNA spiked in. The sample's subset: FACS-sorted CD8+CD4-CCR7+CD45RA+ naive T cells. This rearrangement joins TRBV4-1 to TRBJ2-7, with TRBD2 matching 10 bases. The sequence was obtained from a human donor in good health. Some libraries in this study had Jurkat cell RNA spiked in. Here the CDR3 DNA reads TGCGCCAGCGGCCAGGAACTAGCGGGAAATGACGAGCAGTACTTC. Translation gives CASGQELAGNDEQYF.